These T cell receptor beta chains were read from a single sample in a study of blood T cell repertoires in COVID-19. Only in-frame clones appear in the TCRdb table, and some are missing; sequencing was by immunoSEQ multiplex PCR. The data contain about 93,000 clones, around 90% of them singletons. The sample was peripheral blood. The receptors originated from a human donor with active COVID-19. The donor label of this sample is uncertain. Each CDR3 is given with its conserved first and last residue. The order of the fields is CDR3 length, D gene, V gene, clone size, J gene, CDR3 protein, CDR3 DNA. The D gene is left open where the match is weak. Rows may omit the clone size; those that give it use once, few, many or a size class.

length: 16; D: TRBD1; V: TRBV2; size: -; J: TRBJ1-3; CDR3: CASRYARDRAGNTIYF; DNA: TGTGCCAGCAGGTACGCGCGGGACAGGGCTGGAAACACCATATATTTT
length: 15; D: -; V: TRBV5-8; size: -; J: TRBJ2-7; CDR3: CASSLAPGVRYEQYF; DNA: TGTGCCAGCAGCTTGGCGCCAGGGGTCCGCTACGAGCAGTACTTC
length: 14; D: -; V: TRBV12-5; size: once; J: TRBJ1-3; CDR3: CASGAAGSGNTIYF; DNA: TGTGCTAGTGGAGCCGCAGGGTCTGGAAACACCATATATTTT
length: 16; D: TRBD1; V: TRBV5-1; size: -; J: TRBJ2-7; CDR3: CASSLGRMTGFGEQYF; DNA: TGCGCCAGCAGCTTGGGAAGAATGACAGGGTTTGGTGAGCAGTACTTC
length: 14; D: -; V: TRBV5-6; size: -; J: TRBJ1-4; CDR3: CASSVASPSEKLFF; DNA: TGTGCCAGCAGCGTGGCTTCCCCTAGTGAAAAACTGTTTTTT
length: 15; D: TRBD1; V: TRBV5-1; size: -; J: TRBJ1-1; CDR3: CASSRAGGFSSEAFF; DNA: TGCGCCAGCAGCCGCGCAGGGGGCTTTTCCTCTGAAGCTTTCTTT
length: 12; D: -; V: TRBV5-8; size: -; J: TRBJ2-7; CDR3: CASSSFLREQYF; DNA: TGTGCCAGCAGCTCCTTTTTGCGGGAGCAGTACTTC
length: 16; D: -; V: TRBV9; size: -; J: TRBJ2-5; CDR3: CASSVEIGAGQETQYF; DNA: TGTGCCAGCAGCGTAGAGATCGGAGCGGGTCAAGAGACCCAGTACTTC
length: 16; D: TRBD1; V: TRBV5-4; size: -; J: TRBJ2-1; CDR3: CASSSWTGGTYNEQFF; DNA: TGTGCCAGCAGCTCGTGGACAGGGGGGACCTACAATGAGCAGTTCTTC
length: 14; D: -; V: TRBV24-1; size: -; J: TRBJ1-5; CDR3: CATTGVLGNQPQHF; DNA: TGTGCCACCACAGGGGTCCTTGGCAATCAGCCCCAGCATTTT
length: 18; D: TRBD1; V: TRBV7-9; size: -; J: TRBJ2-7; CDR3: CASSTETGGMLNYYEQYF; DNA: TGTGCCAGCAGCACCGAGACAGGGGGCATGTTGAACTACTACGAGCAGTACTTC
length: 15; D: TRBD2; V: TRBV27; size: -; J: TRBJ2-7; CDR3: CASRTSGFVVSEQYF; DNA: TGTGCCAGCAGGACTAGCGGATTCGTGGTTAGCGAGCAGTACTTC
length: 13; D: TRBD1; V: TRBV6-5; size: -; J: TRBJ1-2; CDR3: CASTMTGNYGYTF; DNA: TGTGCCAGCACCATGACAGGGAACTATGGCTACACCTTC
length: 15; D: -; V: TRBV4-1; size: -; J: TRBJ1-1; CDR3: CASSHPQGLNTEAFF; DNA: TGCGCCAGCAGCCACCCACAGGGCTTGAACACTGAAGCTTTCTTT
length: 13; D: -; V: TRBV6-1; size: few; J: TRBJ2-7; CDR3: CASSEGRVYEQYF; DNA: TGTGCCAGCAGTGAAGGGAGGGTCTACGAGCAGTACTTC
length: 14; D: -; V: TRBV9; size: few; J: TRBJ1-5; CDR3: CASSVGAENQPQHF; DNA: TGTGCCAGCAGCGTAGGGGCTGAGAATCAGCCCCAGCATTTT
length: 17; D: -; V: TRBV28; size: -; J: TRBJ1-1; CDR3: CASSSRRRVPRRTEAFF; DNA: TGTGCCAGCAGTTCCCGACGGCGGGTTCCAAGGCGCACTGAAGCTTTCTTT
length: 14; D: -; V: TRBV7-2; size: -; J: TRBJ1-6; CDR3: CASSLGDTVSPLHF; DNA: TGTGCCAGCAGCCTGGGAGATACGGTTTCACCCCTCCACTTT
length: 9; D: -; V: TRBV7-9; size: -; J: TRBJ1-1; CDR3: CATDTEAFF; DNA: TGTGCCACCGACACTGAAGCTTTCTTT
length: 14; D: -; V: TRBV5-1; size: -; J: TRBJ2-3; CDR3: CASSPPTRTDTQYF; DNA: TGCGCCAGCAGCCCCCCTACCCGCACAGATACGCAGTATTTT
length: 15; D: -; V: TRBV5-4; size: -; J: TRBJ2-1; CDR3: CASSLGTTSYNEQFF; DNA: TGTGCCAGCAGCTTGGGCACTACATCCTACAATGAGCAGTTCTTC
length: 16; D: -; V: TRBV5-3; size: -; J: TRBJ2-2; CDR3: CARSGPGLLNTGELFF; DNA: TGTGCCAGAAGCGGACCGGGACTGCTGAACACCGGGGAGCTGTTTTTT
length: 15; D: -; V: TRBV2; size: -; J: TRBJ1-2; CDR3: CASSEEGTSNYGYTF; DNA: TGTGCCAGCAGTGAGGAGGGTACGTCTAACTATGGCTACACCTTC
length: 20; D: TRBD2; V: TRBV19; size: -; J: TRBJ2-1; CDR3: CASSIDGLAGVGFSGNEQFF; DNA: TGTGCCAGTAGTATTGACGGACTAGCGGGGGTGGGGTTTTCGGGCAATGAGCAGTTCTTC
length: 16; D: TRBD1; V: TRBV11-2; size: -; J: TRBJ2-5; CDR3: CASSYNRPGGGETQYF; DNA: TGTGCCAGCAGCTACAACCGACCAGGGGGCGGTGAGACCCAGTACTTC
length: 13; D: -; V: TRBV7-3; size: -; J: TRBJ1-4; CDR3: CASSSRAGEKLFF; DNA: TGTGCCAGCAGCTCCAGGGCGGGAGAAAAACTGTTTTTT
length: 16; D: -; V: TRBV28; size: -; J: TRBJ1-4; CDR3: CASNKPDTVRAEKLFF; DNA: TGTGCCAGCAACAAACCCGATACAGTGCGTGCTGAAAAACTGTTTTTT
length: 17; D: TRBD1; V: TRBV11-2; size: -; J: TRBJ1-1; CDR3: CASRSPTGGPKNTEAFF; DNA: TGTGCCAGCAGATCCCCTACAGGGGGACCGAAGAACACTGAAGCTTTCTTT
length: 15; D: TRBD2; V: TRBV19; size: -; J: TRBJ2-3; CDR3: CASSLLAGSTDTQYF; DNA: TGTGCCAGTAGTCTCCTAGCGGGGAGCACAGATACGCAGTATTTT
length: 13; D: -; V: TRBV11-2; size: -; J: TRBJ2-5; CDR3: CASSSVLRETQYF; DNA: TGTGCCAGCAGCTCCGTCTTGAGAGAGACCCAGTACTTC
length: 15; D: TRBD2; V: TRBV19; size: -; J: TRBJ2-7; CDR3: CASNSGTSGYYEQYF; DNA: TGTGCCAGTAATAGCGGGACTAGCGGATATTACGAGCAGTACTTC
length: 13; D: -; V: TRBV7-3; size: -; J: TRBJ1-6; CDR3: CASSLQENSPLHF; DNA: TGTGCCAGCAGTTTGCAGGAAAATTCACCCCTCCACTTT
length: 14; D: TRBD1; V: TRBV6-5; size: -; J: TRBJ2-3; CDR3: CASSRTGGRDTQYF; DNA: TGTGCCAGCAGCCGGACAGGGGGAAGAGATACGCAGTATTTT
length: 15; D: -; V: TRBV4-3; size: -; J: TRBJ2-1; CDR3: CASSPGPSPWDEQFF; DNA: TGCGCCAGCAGCCCCGGGCCTAGCCCCTGGGATGAGCAGTTCTTC
length: 15; D: TRBD2; V: TRBV10-1; size: -; J: TRBJ2-1; CDR3: CASTGLAGGSGEQFF; DNA: TGCGCCAGCACCGGACTAGCGGGGGGGTCGGGTGAGCAGTTCTTC